A single sample is the source of the 8 T cell receptor beta chains below, sequenced in a study of cytomegalovirus exposure and HLA in healthy donors (dated by TCRdb to about 2017). The library was generated by the immunoSEQ multiplex PCR assay. For the multiplex PCR, a mixture combining 60 forward primers for TCR Vbeta segments and 13 reverse primers for TCR Jbeta segments was used. What TCRdb holds here is the immuneACCESS table cut down to in-frame rearrangements. Part of the clones is not present; checked against another copy, under half of the missing clones reflect an unresolved V gene, and the others are unexplained. This sample holds around 200,000 clones; less than 90% were observed only once. The ten most abundant clones make up around 1.6% of the sample. Sequencing input: PBMCs. The source of these receptors is a man aged 50 to 60 in good health and CMV-seronegative.

This clone occurred a few times. The chain has TRBV6-4 and TRBJ1-1, with D uncertain. The germline gives CDR1 MRHNA, CDR2 SNTAGT. Between the trimmed V and J ends, which lost 2 bases and 7 bases, there was a span of 8 bases. CDR3 size: 12 residues. The CDR3 sequence: CASSDVRGEAFF. The CDR3 DNA reads as TGTGCCAGCAGTGACGTTAGAGGTGAAGCTTTCTTT.

Only a few counts were recorded for this clone. The chain recombines TRBV12-5 with TRBJ2-1; 9 bases are a match to TRBD2. This CDR3 is 15 amino acids long. With 6 bases clipped from V and 7 bases from J, the junction kept 10 bases outside the gene matches. Per germline, CDR1 LGHNT and CDR2 FRNRAP. The CDR3 DNA is TGTGCTAGTGGAAAAGGGACTAGCAAGGGGAATGAGCAGTTCTTC. Encoded protein: CASGKGTSKGNEQFF.

The chain couples TRBV19 to TRBJ2-3, with 8 bases aligning to TRBD2. CDR1 and CDR2 from the germline V gene are LNHDA and SQIVND (reference sequence). V gave up 6 bases and J gave up 0 bases; unmatched junction bases: 5. The CDR3 totals 15 residues. The CDR3 nucleotides are TGTGCCAGTAGAGGCCGCGGGGGGAGCACAGATACGCAGTATTTT. As protein: CASRGRGGSTDTQYF.

The rearrangement uses TRBV9 and TRBJ2-1; tentatively, D is TRBD2 (6 bases). Deletions cut 0 bases from V and 10 bases from J, with 17 bases between. This CDR3 comprises 15 residues. CDR1 and CDR2 (germline): SGDLS, YYNGEE. The CDR3 sequence is CASSVGSGLGIEQFF. CDR3 in DNA: TGTGCCAGCAGCGTAGGTAGCGGCTTGGGTATAGAGCAGTTCTTC.

This sequence joins TRBV11-3 and TRBJ2-2, with D possibly matching TRBD2 (5 bases). The CDR3 contains 15 residues. Germline V gives CDR1 SGHNT, CDR2 YENEEA. V lost 3 bases, J lost 7 bases, and 15 bases lay in between. The DNA of the CDR3 is TGTGCCAGCAGCTTGTCCCACATTGCGGGCGGGGAGCTGTTTTTT. Its protein product is CASSLSHIAGGELFF.

CDR3 nucleotide sequence: TGTGCCAGCAGCTTATTACAGGGCCCCGAGCAGTACTTC. Residues: CASSLLQGPEQYF. The chain links TRBV11-1 to TRBJ2-7; the D gene is possibly TRBD1 (6 bases). The CDR3 contains 13 residues. V was clipped by 2 bases and J by 6 bases, with 11 bases between them. Per germline, CDR1 SGHAT and CDR2 FQDESV (reference sequence).

This rearrangement joins TRBV4-1 to TRBJ2-5, with D perhaps matching TRBD2 (5 bases). Germline V CDR1 and CDR2: MGHRA, YSYEKL. Trimming shortened V by 1 base and J by 2 bases, and 17 bases separated the two germline ends. The CDR3 extends over 17 amino acids. For the CDR3, the DNA is TGCGCCAGCAGCCAAGGATCTTCCGGGAACGCACAAGAGACCCAGTACTTC. Amino acids: CASSQGSSGNAQETQYF.

This chain links TRBV27 with TRBJ1-2, with D tentatively TRBD1 (6 bases). The CDR3 loop spans 13 amino acids. Trimming took 6 bases from V and 2 from J, leaving 10 bases between them. Germline CDR1 is MNHEY and CDR2 is SMNVEV (reference sequence). DNA for the CDR3: TGTGCCAGCAGGAAGACAGGAAACTATGGCTACACCTTC. Translated: CASRKTGNYGYTF.